This T cell receptor beta chain stems from a study of radiation and T cells in renal cell carcinoma (dated by TCRdb to the early 2020s). Describing the broader study: The samples were drawn from a clinical trial, where primary renal cell carcinomas were treated with 15 Gy of stereotactic body radiation therapy and then removed by nephrectomy 4 weeks afterward. In total, roughly 53 samples underwent TCR beta sequencing: approximately 26 tumors plus 27 peripheral blood samples. A total of roughly 4 million unique CDR3 nucleotide sequences, encoding roughly 3,000,000 unique CDR3 amino acid sequences, were found across all 53 samples. Study-wide conclusions, independent of this receptor: Top tumor clonotypes rose in blood from baseline to 2 weeks post-radiation, then contracted by 4 weeks, suggesting transient expansion of tumor-resident clones. Tracking of blood repertoire dynamics stopped at about 27 days after treatment, with no follow-up past that point. Because pretreatment tumor biopsies were not available, the study could not determine whether clonotypes were already present within the tumor at baseline. Effects of radiation dose or scheduling on the TCR repertoire could not be addressed with the single-armed trial design.

The sample's time point label, in plain terms: blood 2 weeks post-SBRT. Reading the label with the study, this specimen's treatment or condition is: 15 Gy SBRT to primary tumor, nephrectomy 4 weeks later. Serial peripheral blood from radiation-treated patients was sampled at baseline, 2 weeks and 4 weeks after SBRT to track tumor-enriched clonotypes. Renal cell carcinoma with clear cell pathology was present in all patients. Genomic DNA for TCR sequencing was prepared using the QIAamp DNA Blood Mini Kit (Qiagen). Only samples passing all quality control checks were included in the analyses. At the junction V is shortened by 3 bases and J by 5 bases, with 16 bases in between. The CDR3 measures 15 amino acids from cysteine to phenylalanine. Only CDR3 DNA remains: 45 bases, in frame from the first base. The germline V gene specifies MDHEN as CDR1 and SYDVKM as CDR2. Following the manufacturer's recommendations, the immunoSEQ kit was used to generate TCR beta libraries from genomic DNA. For library preparation, a first multiplex PCR was performed with proprietary primers, followed by a second PCR in which unique barcodes were added, and bead cleanups were performed after each round. Each sample batch included a kit-provided positive control reaction and a negative control reaction. The final libraries were assessed on an Agilent 4200 TapeStation D1000 ScreenTape, pooled by volume, and quantified by qPCR. Sequencing was performed on an Illumina NextSeq500 using a MidOutput 150-cycle cartridge, with 156 Read1 cycles, 15 Index1 cycles, and the kit custom primers. The pooled library was loaded at roughly 0.96 pM, with a roughly 22% PhiX control spiked in. The paper's data handling went like this. The vendor-processed data were analyzed in R, and a clonotype was defined as all T cells that share the same CDR3 nucleotide sequence. For clone abundance analyses, frequencies were normalized to the 10,000 most abundant clones per sample. Public T cell clones, which averaged fewer than five per sample, were removed prior to analysis. Tumor-enriched clonotypes and baseline blood-enriched clonotypes were defined as those with an abundance difference of at least 32-fold between compartments. Clonotypes expanded or contracted between blood time points were identified with a beta-binomial differential abundance model. The Baroni-Urbani and Buser coefficient was used to measure tumor-blood repertoire similarity, and groups were compared with two-tailed Wilcoxon tests in R. TCRdb limited this immuneACCESS table to in-frame rearrangements with V and J called. A share of clones is missing; checked studies link under half to unresolved V genes, and the rest is unexplained. V and J calls and clone size are given by that table; D and trimming were obtained from the DNA. The sample includes about 150,000 clones, with roughly 86% observed a single time. Of the sample, roughly 13% is held by the ten largest clones.

A note on this clone: Its antigen is currently not known. No base quality values were provided; no much bigger clone lies one nucleotide off.

Source: blood, taken from a patient whose treatment included radiotherapy and nephrectomy. This receptor was obtained from a woman in her forties or fifties with renal cell carcinoma. The chain was built from TRBV28 and TRBJ2-5; the D segment might be TRBD1 or TRBD2, since each matches 7 bases. The base sequence is TGTGCCAGCAGTTTGTTGCAGGGGGGGTACGAGACCCAGTACTTC. Protein translation: CASSLLQGGYETQYF.